The next 2 T cell receptor beta chains were all read from a single sample in a study of T cell repertoires in cytomegalovirus infection. One entry per CDR3 protein, called by TCRdb with MiXCR from the reads. The table shows 100,000 to 150,000 distinct CDR3 sequences, with more than 20% occurring only once. These TCRs are of unknown antigen specificity. Input material: PBMCs, sequenced either directly or after in vitro stimulation (not recorded which). The receptors derive from a human donor in good health (CMV status not recorded). Some clones in this sample may be carry-over from other donors' samples.

In this sample, this clonotype turned up a few times. The chain uses TRBV5-1 and TRBJ2-7; the D gene is possibly TRBD2 (5 bases). Trimming cost V 3 bases and J 0 bases, with 16 bases left between them. CDR3 length: 16 amino acids. Germline CDR1 SGHRS, CDR2 YFSETQ. The CDR3 here is CASSWTLASNSYEQYF. The CDR3 region has the DNA TGCGCCAGCAGCTGGACCCTAGCATCAAACTCCTACGAGCAGTACTTC.

This chain links TRBV6-1 with TRBJ1-2; 11 nucleotides match TRBD1. There are 12 residues in the CDR3. J gave up 8 bases and V 7 bases, and 3 bases lay outside the gene matches. CDR1 and CDR2 (germline): MNHNS, SASEGT. The CDR3 nucleotides are TGTGCCAGCAAACGGGACAGGGGGGGCTACACCTTC. This encodes CASKRDRGGYTF.